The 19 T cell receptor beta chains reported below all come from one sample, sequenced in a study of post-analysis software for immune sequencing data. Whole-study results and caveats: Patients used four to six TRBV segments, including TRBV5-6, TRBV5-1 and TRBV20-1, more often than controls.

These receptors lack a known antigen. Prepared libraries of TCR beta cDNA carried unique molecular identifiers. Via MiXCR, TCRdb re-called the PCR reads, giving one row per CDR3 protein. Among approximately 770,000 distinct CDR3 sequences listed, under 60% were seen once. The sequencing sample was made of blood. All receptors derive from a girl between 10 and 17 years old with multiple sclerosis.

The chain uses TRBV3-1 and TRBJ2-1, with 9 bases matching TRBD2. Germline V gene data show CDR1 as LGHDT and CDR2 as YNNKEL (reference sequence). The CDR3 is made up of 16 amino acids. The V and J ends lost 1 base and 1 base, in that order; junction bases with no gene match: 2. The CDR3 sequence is CASSQVSGGSYNEQFF. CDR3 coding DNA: TGTGCCAGCAGCCAAGTCAGCGGGGGGTCCTACAATGAGCAGTTCTTC.

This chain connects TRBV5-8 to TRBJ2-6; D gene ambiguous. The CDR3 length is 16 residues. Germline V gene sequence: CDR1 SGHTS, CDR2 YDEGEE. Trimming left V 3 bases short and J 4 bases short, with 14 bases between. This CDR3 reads CASSWRLGAGANVLTF. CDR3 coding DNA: TGTGCCAGCAGCTGGCGGCTGGGCGCGGGGGCCAACGTCCTGACTTTC. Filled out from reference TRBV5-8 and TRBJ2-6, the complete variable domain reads EAGVTQSPTHLIKTRGQQATLRCSPISGHTSVYWYQQALGLGLQFLLWYDEGEERNRGNFPPRFSGRQFPNYSSELNVNALELEDSALYLCASSWRLGAGANVLTFGAGSRLTVL.

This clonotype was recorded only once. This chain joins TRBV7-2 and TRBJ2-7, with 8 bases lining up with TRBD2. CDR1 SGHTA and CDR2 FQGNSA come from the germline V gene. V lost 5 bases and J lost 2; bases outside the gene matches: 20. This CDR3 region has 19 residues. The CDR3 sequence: CASSQKSGRAIRIAYEQYF. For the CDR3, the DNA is TGTGCCAGCAGCCAAAAAAGCGGGAGAGCTATCAGAATAGCCTACGAGCAGTACTTC.

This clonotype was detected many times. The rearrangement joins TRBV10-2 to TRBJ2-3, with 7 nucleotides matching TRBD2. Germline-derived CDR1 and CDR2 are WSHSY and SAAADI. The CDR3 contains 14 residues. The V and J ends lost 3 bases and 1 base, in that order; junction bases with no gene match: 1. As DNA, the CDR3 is TGCGCCAGCAGTGAAACTAGCGGCACAGATACGCAGTATTTT. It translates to CASSETSGTDTQYF.

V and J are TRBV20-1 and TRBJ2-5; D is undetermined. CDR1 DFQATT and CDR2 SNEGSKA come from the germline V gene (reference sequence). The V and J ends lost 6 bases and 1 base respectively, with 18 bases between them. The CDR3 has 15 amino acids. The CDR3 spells CSAASRHDIQETQYF. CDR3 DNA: TGCAGTGCAGCGAGCAGGCACGACATCCAAGAGACCCAGTACTTC.

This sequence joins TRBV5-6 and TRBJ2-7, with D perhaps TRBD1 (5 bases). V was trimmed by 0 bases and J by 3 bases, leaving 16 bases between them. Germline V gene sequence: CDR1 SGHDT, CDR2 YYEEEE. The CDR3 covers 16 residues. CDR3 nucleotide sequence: TGTGCCAGCAGCTTGGAAAGCCGGCTGGGGCGCTACGAGCAGTACTTC. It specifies CASSLESRLGRYEQYF.

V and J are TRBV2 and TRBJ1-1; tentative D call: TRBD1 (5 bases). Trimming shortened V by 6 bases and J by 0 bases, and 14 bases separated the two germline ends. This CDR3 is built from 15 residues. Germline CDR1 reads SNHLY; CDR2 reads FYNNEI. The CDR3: CASRPSTDLNTEAFF. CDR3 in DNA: TGTGCCAGCAGACCCTCGACAGATCTGAACACTGAAGCTTTCTTT.

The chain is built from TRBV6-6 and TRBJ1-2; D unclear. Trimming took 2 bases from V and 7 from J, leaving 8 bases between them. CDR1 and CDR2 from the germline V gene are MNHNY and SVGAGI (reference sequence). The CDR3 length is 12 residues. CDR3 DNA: TGTGCCAGCAGTTACGGAGAAGGTGGCTACACCTTC. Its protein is CASSYGEGGYTF.

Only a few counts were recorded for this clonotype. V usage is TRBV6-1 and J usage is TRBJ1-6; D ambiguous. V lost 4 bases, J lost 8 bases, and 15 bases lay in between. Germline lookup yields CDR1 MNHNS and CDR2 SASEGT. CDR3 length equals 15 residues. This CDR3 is CASSASTENYSPLHF. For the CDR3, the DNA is TGTGCCAGCAGTGCGAGTACAGAGAACTATTCACCCCTCCACTTT.

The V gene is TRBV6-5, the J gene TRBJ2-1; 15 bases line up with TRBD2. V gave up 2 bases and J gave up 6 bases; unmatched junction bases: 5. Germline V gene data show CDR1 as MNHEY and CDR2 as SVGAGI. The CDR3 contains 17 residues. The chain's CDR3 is CASSYRRTSGRANEQFF. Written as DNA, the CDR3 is TGTGCCAGCAGTTACAGGAGGACTAGCGGGAGGGCCAATGAGCAGTTCTTC.

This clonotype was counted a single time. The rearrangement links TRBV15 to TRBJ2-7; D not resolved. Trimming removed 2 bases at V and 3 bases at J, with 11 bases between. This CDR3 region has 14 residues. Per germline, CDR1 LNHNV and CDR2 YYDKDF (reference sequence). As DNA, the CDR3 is TGTGCCACCAGCAGATCCTCAGGTAGCTACGAGCAGTACTTC. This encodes CATSRSSGSYEQYF.

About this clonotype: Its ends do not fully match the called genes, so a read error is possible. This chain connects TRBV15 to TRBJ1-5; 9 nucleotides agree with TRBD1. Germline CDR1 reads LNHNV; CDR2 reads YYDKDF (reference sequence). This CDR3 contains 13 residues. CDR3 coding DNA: TGCGCCACCAGCAGAACCCGGGACAGGGATCGGCATTTT. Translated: CATSRTRDRDRHF.

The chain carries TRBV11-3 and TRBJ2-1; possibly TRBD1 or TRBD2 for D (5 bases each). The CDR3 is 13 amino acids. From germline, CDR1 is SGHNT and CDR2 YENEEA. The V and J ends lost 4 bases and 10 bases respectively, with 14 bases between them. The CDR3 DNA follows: TGTGCCAGCAGCTCAGAAAACAGGAGGGAGCAGTTCTTC. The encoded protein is CASSSENRREQFF. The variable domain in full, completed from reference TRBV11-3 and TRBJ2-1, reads EAGVVQSPRYKIIEKKQPVAFWCNPISGHNTLYWYLQNLGQGPELLIRYENEEAVDDSQLPKDRFSAERLKGVDSTLKIQPAELGDSAVYLCASSSENRREQFFGPGTRLTVL.

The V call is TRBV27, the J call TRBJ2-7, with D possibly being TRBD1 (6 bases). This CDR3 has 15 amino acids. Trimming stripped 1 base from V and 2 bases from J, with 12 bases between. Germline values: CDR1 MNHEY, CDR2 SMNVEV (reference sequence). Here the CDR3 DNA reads TGTGCCAGCAGTTTATTCAGGACAGCTACCTACGAGCAGTACTTC. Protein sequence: CASSLFRTATYEQYF.

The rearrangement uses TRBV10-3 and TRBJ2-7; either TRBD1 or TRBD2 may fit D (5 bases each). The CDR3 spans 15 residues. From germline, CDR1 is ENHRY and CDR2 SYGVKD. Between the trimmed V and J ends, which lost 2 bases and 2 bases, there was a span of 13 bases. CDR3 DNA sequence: TGTGCCATCAGTGAGGGCCGGGGCCTCACCTACGAGCAGTACTTC. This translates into CAISEGRGLTYEQYF.

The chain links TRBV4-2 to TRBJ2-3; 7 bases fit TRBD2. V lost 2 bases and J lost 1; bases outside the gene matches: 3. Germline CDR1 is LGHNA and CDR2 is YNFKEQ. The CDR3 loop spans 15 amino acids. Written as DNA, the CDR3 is TGTGCCAGCAGCCAAAAACGGGAGGGCACAGATACGCAGTATTTT. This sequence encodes CASSQKREGTDTQYF.

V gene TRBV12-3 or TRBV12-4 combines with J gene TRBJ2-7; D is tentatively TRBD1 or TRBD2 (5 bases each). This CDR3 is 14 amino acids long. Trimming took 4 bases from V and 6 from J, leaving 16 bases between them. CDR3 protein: CASSYPGTGSEQYF. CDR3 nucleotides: TGTGCCAGCAGTTACCCTGGGACGGGAAGCGAGCAGTACTTC.

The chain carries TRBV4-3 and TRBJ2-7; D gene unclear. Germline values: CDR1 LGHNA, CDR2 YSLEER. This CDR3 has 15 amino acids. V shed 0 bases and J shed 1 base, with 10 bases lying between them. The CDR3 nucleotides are TGCGCCAGCAGCCAAGATGAGACGGCATCCTACGAGCAGTACTTC. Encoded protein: CASSQDETASYEQYF.

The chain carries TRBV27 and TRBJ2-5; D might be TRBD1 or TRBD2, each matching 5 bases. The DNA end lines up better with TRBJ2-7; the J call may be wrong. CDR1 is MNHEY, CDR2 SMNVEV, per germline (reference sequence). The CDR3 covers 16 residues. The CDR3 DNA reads TGTGCCAGCAGTCTCTTAGGGGACCTAACGCCCTACGAGCAGTACTTC. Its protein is CASSLLGDLTPYEQYF.